This T cell receptor (beta chain) was captured by sequencing in a study of glioma-infiltrating T cells after dendritic cell vaccination. Study in general: Between about 2003 and 2012, patients got autologous tumor lysate-pulsed dendritic cell vaccines.

There are 15 residues in the CDR3. The V segment lost 0 bases and the J segment 3 bases; nucleotides outside the gene matches: 4. Germline V gives CDR1 LNHNV, CDR2 YYDKDF (reference sequence). Clones were read by immunoSEQ multiplex PCR, and TCRdb kept only the in-frame ones, dropping some. The sample records tens of thousands of clones, around four fifths being singletons. In its sample, this clone was seen once. The gene calls are TRBV15 and TRBJ2-7, with 8 nucleotides matching TRBD2. Sequenced material: blood, taken before dendritic cell vaccination. The source of this sequence is a human donor with glioblastoma. CDR3 residues: CATSRDPSGGYEQYF. As DNA, the CDR3 is TGTGCCACCAGCAGAGATCCCAGCGGGGGCTACGAGCAGTACTTC.